These 15 T cell receptor beta chains originate from one sample sequenced in a study of hypomethylating agent response in myelodysplastic syndrome. Sequenced by immunoSEQ multiplex PCR; TCRdb stores in-frame clones only, minus some. The table includes about 7,600 clones, 70% to 90% detected once. Sequencing was performed on bone marrow, taken before or after starting hypomethylating agent treatment for myelodysplastic syndrome (not recorded which). These receptors all come from a human donor with myelodysplastic syndrome.

The rearrangement joins TRBV6-6 to TRBJ1-2, with a tentative D call TRBD1 (6 bases). V shed 0 bases and J shed 2 bases, with 10 bases lying between them. The CDR3 is 15 amino acids. Per germline, CDR1 MNHNY and CDR2 SVGAGI (reference sequence). The CDR3 sequence: CASSYSGGRNYGYTF. Written as DNA, the CDR3 is TGTGCCAGCAGTTACTCGGGGGGCAGAAACTATGGCTACACCTTC.

This clone was observed a few times. V gene TRBV18 combines with J gene TRBJ1-2; D uncertain. Germline CDR1 is KGHSH and CDR2 is LQKENI. The CDR3 is 14 residues long. V lost 6 bases and J lost 4, with 15 bases in between. The CDR3 region is CASSPSGQAYGYTF. CDR3 nucleotides: TGTGCCAGCTCCCCCTCGGGCCAAGCCTATGGCTACACCTTC.

This clone was recorded only once. The chain uses TRBV11-3 and TRBJ2-1; no clear D. CDR1 and CDR2 from the germline V gene are SGHNT and YENEEA. The CDR3 length is 13 residues. V lost 0 bases and J 5 bases, leaving 5 bases between the germline ends. CDR3 nucleotides: TGTGCCAGCAGCTTAGAAAGGGACAATGAGCAGTTCTTC. Its protein product is CASSLERDNEQFF.

This clone was detected a few times. This chain links TRBV6-5 with TRBJ2-1, with 7 bases lining up with TRBD2. This CDR3 region has 15 residues. V gave up 5 bases and J gave up 5 bases; unmatched junction bases: 9. Germline-derived CDR1 and CDR2 are MNHEY and SVGAGI. The CDR3 sequence: CASSARLATNNEQFF. In nucleotides, the CDR3 is TGTGCCAGCAGTGCCCGACTAGCTACGAACAATGAGCAGTTCTTC.

The genes are TRBV25-1 and TRBJ1-3; D perhaps matches TRBD1 (6 bases). The CDR3 consists of 15 residues. The germline V gene encodes CDR1 MGHDK and CDR2 SYGVNS. V gave up 6 bases and J gave up 3 bases, with 15 bases separating them. The CDR3: CASSLSRGSGNTIYF. The CDR3 bases are TGTGCCAGCAGCCTAAGCAGGGGTAGTGGAAACACCATATATTTT.

The chain uses TRBV7-9 and TRBJ2-5; possible D gene TRBD2, 6 bases. There are 19 residues in the CDR3. V lost 5 bases and J lost 2, with 27 bases in between. Germline V lookup: CDR1 SEHNR, CDR2 FQNEAQ (reference sequence). The CDR3 bases are TGTGCCAGCAGCCCCCCCCAGTACAGCGTGGGGGGTAGACAAGAGACCCAGTACTTC. Translating gives CASSPPQYSVGGRQETQYF.

The chain has TRBV12-5 and TRBJ2-5; D not resolved. The J call may not be correct, given that the DNA end is closer to TRBJ2-7. The CDR3 extends over 12 amino acids. From germline, CDR1 is LGHNT and CDR2 FRNRAP. The CDR3 sequence: CASVGNSYEQYF. In DNA, the CDR3 is TGTGCTAGTGTCGGAAACTCCTACGAGCAGTACTTC.

The V gene is TRBV7-6, the J gene TRBJ2-7, with D tentatively TRBD1 (6 bases). Trimming pared 5 bases from V and 6 bases from J, leaving 23 bases between. The CDR3 extends over 16 amino acids. Germline CDR1 is SGHVS and CDR2 is FNYEAQ. CDR3 region: CASSPRYGQLPGEQYF. The DNA of the CDR3 is TGTGCCAGCAGCCCCCGATATGGACAGCTCCCCGGCGAGCAGTACTTC.

This chain joins TRBV29-1 and TRBJ2-4; TRBD1 is a possible D gene (6 bases). The length of the CDR3 is 14 residues. V lost 4 bases and J 0 bases, leaving 10 bases between the germline ends. CDR1 and CDR2 from the germline V gene are SQVTM and ANQGSEA. The CDR3: CSVVLGGAKNIQYF. CDR3 in DNA: TGCAGCGTTGTTCTAGGGGGAGCCAAAAACATTCAGTACTTC.

This clone was counted only a few times. The V and J genes are TRBV5-1 and TRBJ1-1; D is ambiguous. This CDR3 is built from 13 residues. V was shortened by 4 bases and J by 6 bases, with 13 bases between the two germline ends. The germline V gene encodes CDR1 SGHRS and CDR2 YFSETQ. This CDR3 reads CASSPGLYAEAFF. The CDR3 region has the DNA TGCGCCAGCAGCCCCGGACTGTACGCTGAAGCTTTCTTT.

The chain combines TRBV6-5 with TRBJ1-2, with D possibly matching TRBD1 (5 bases). This CDR3 comprises 15 residues. CDR1 and CDR2 (germline): MNHEY, SVGAGI. With 6 bases removed from V and 7 bases from J, the gap between germline ends came to 21 bases. CDR3 nucleotides: TGTGCCAGCAGGGGACGGTTTGACTTCCCCGGTGGCTACACCTTC. It codes for CASRGRFDFPGGYTF.

This clone was seen only once. This sequence joins TRBV5-4 and TRBJ2-3; TRBD2 agrees at 9 bases. The CDR3 contains 16 residues. Trimming took 3 bases from V and 3 from J; bases not matched to a gene: 8. CDR1 is SGHNT, CDR2 YYREEE, per germline (reference sequence). The CDR3 DNA follows: TGTGCCAGCAGCTCTTTTAGCGGGGGACTGACAGATACGCAGTATTTT. Its translation: CASSSFSGGLTDTQYF.

The V and J genes are TRBV27 and TRBJ1-1, with a tentative D call TRBD1 (6 bases). V dropped 6 bases and J dropped 7 bases, with 15 bases sitting between them. This CDR3 is 13 amino acids long. Per germline, CDR1 MNHEY and CDR2 SMNVEV (reference sequence). The CDR3 is CASSPRDTDEAFF. In DNA, the CDR3 is TGTGCCAGCAGCCCCCGGGACACCGATGAAGCTTTCTTT.

The chain is built from TRBV19 and TRBJ1-5, with D uncertain. This CDR3 is built from 13 residues. Germline values: CDR1 LNHDA, CDR2 SQIVND (reference sequence). V dropped 3 bases and J dropped 5 bases, with 8 bases sitting between them. For the CDR3, the DNA is TGTGCCAGTAGTATCAGTCGGGATCAGCCCCAGCATTTT. It is translated as CASSISRDQPQHF.

This clone was seen only once. The J gene is TRBJ1-6, the V gene TRBV19; D not certain. This CDR3 has 13 amino acids. With 0 bases removed from V and 8 bases from J, the gap between germline ends came to 5 bases. Germline-derived CDR1 and CDR2 are LNHDA and SQIVND (reference sequence). In DNA form, the CDR3 reads TGTGCCAGTAGTATAGATCCAGATTCACCCCTCCACTTT. This sequence encodes CASSIDPDSPLHF. The complete variable domain, with remaining parts taken from reference TRBV19 and TRBJ1-6, reads DGGITQSPKYLFRKEGQNVTLSCEQNLNHDAMYWYRQDPGQGLRLIYYSQIVNDFQKGDIAEGYSVSREKKESFPLTVTSAQKNPTAFYLCASSIDPDSPLHFGNGTRLTVT.